The 32 T cell receptor beta chains in this list originate from one sample, sequenced in a study of blood T cell repertoires in COVID-19. Measured with immunoSEQ multiplex PCR; TCRdb has only the in-frame clones, and not every one. The data hold around 70,000 clones, with around 82% observed a single time. The specimen sequenced was peripheral blood. Every receptor here comes from a man in his sixties with acute or convalescent COVID-19.

This chain uses TRBV25-1 with TRBJ1-2; weak D call: TRBD1 (5 bases). V shed 6 bases and J shed 2 bases, with 13 bases lying between them. Per germline, CDR1 MGHDK and CDR2 SYGVNS. The CDR3 covers 14 residues. The CDR3: CASSSGLSNYGYTF. The CDR3 nucleotides read TGTGCCAGCAGCTCAGGGTTGTCGAACTATGGCTACACCTTC.

This chain links TRBV25-1 with TRBJ2-1; 10 bases map to TRBD2. The CDR3 sequence is 18 residues long. Germline values: CDR1 MGHDK, CDR2 SYGVNS. V lost 4 bases to trimming and J lost 8 bases; unmatched junction nucleotides: 17. The CDR3 here is CASSAVGGAGGVQDEQFF. DNA of the CDR3: TGTGCCAGCAGTGCCGTTGGTGGAGCGGGGGGGGTTCAGGATGAGCAGTTCTTC. Full variable domain (outside the CDR3, taken from reference TRBV25-1 and TRBJ2-1): EADIYQTPRYLVIGTGKKITLECSQTMGHDKMYWYQQDPGMELHLIHYSYGVNSTEKGDLSSESTVSRIRTEHFPLTLESARPSHTSQYLCASSAVGGAGGVQDEQFFGPGTRLTVL.

The chain uses TRBV10-3 and TRBJ1-6, with TRBD1 as a possible D gene (6 bases). The V gene lost 11 bases and the J gene lost 5 bases, with 16 bases spanning the gap. The CDR3 loop spans 14 amino acids. Germline V gene data show CDR1 as ENHRY and CDR2 as SYGVKD. The CDR3, as DNA: TGTGCCGTAGCGAGGGGGACCCATAATTCACCCCTCCACTTT. Its translation is CAVARGTHNSPLHF.

The gene calls are TRBV30 and TRBJ1-6; D is possibly TRBD1 (5 bases). V gave up 2 bases and J gave up 7 bases, with 12 bases separating them. CDR1 is GTSNPN and CDR2 is SVGIG in the germline V gene (reference sequence). This CDR3 has 14 amino acids. CDR3 DNA sequence: TGTGCCTGGAGTTTGGGCAGGGTCAATTCACCCCTCCACTTT. Amino acid sequence: CAWSLGRVNSPLHF.

V gene TRBV7-7 combines with J gene TRBJ1-1; possible D gene TRBD1, 5 bases. Germline CDR1 SSHAT, CDR2 FNYEAQ (reference sequence). With 3 bases removed from V and 3 bases from J, the gap between germline ends came to 8 bases. The CDR3 extends over 13 amino acids. CDR3 coding DNA: TGTGCCAGCAGCTTGGAACAGGACACTGAAGCTTTCTTT. Encoded protein: CASSLEQDTEAFF. The whole variable domain, filled in from reference TRBV7-7 and TRBJ1-1, reads GAGVSQSPRYKVTKRGQDVTLRCDPISSHATLYWYQQALGQGPEFLTYFNYEAQPDKSGLPSDRFSAERPEGSISTLTIQRTEQRDSAMYRCASSLEQDTEAFFGQGTRLTVV.

CDR3 sequence (DNA): TGTGCCAGCAGCCTCAACACCGGGGAGCTGTTTTTT. Its protein is CASSLNTGELFF. The rearrangement uses TRBV11-3 and TRBJ2-2, with unresolved D. The CDR3 is 12 amino acids. Trimming took 5 bases from V and 2 from J, leaving 3 bases between them. Germline V lookup: CDR1 SGHNT, CDR2 YENEEA.

The J gene is TRBJ1-1, the V gene TRBV9; a weak D match, TRBD1 (6 bases). This CDR3 has 15 amino acids. Germline V gives CDR1 SGDLS, CDR2 YYNGEE. The V gene lost 4 bases and the J gene lost 2 bases, with 15 bases spanning the gap. The CDR3 coding sequence is TGTGCCAGCAGCCTCGATCCACAGGGAAACACTGAAGCTTTCTTT. It codes for CASSLDPQGNTEAFF.

This chain uses TRBV7-9 with TRBJ2-3, with D maybe TRBD2 (5 bases). The CDR3 totals 14 residues. Per the germline V gene, CDR1 is SEHNR and CDR2 is FQNEAQ (reference sequence). The V and J ends lost 2 bases and 1 base respectively, with 7 bases between them. The chain's CDR3 is CASSLQEGTDTQYF. In DNA form, the CDR3 reads TGTGCCAGCAGCTTACAGGAGGGCACAGATACGCAGTATTTT.

The chain recombines TRBV9 with TRBJ1-4; TRBD1 matches at 11 bases. Unmatched junction bases numbered 9, after V lost 0 bases and J lost 8 bases. From germline, CDR1 is SGDLS and CDR2 YYNGEE. This CDR3 comprises 17 residues. Here the CDR3 DNA reads TGTGCCAGCAGCGTAGGATGGGGACAGGGGGGAAGCGAAAAACTGTTTTTT. This gives the protein CASSVGWGQGGSEKLFF. The whole variable domain, remainder taken from reference TRBV9 and TRBJ1-4, is DSGVTQTPKHLITATGQRVTLRCSPRSGDLSVYWYQQSLDQGLQFLIQYYNGEERAKGNILERFSAQQFPDLHSELNLSSLELGDSALYFCASSVGWGQGGSEKLFFGSGTQLSVL.

Only one count was recorded for this clone. The chain recombines TRBV5-1 with TRBJ2-2; 8 bases are a match to TRBD1. The CDR3 has 15 residues. V was clipped by 4 bases and J by 2 bases; unmatched bases: 4. CDR1 is SGHRS and CDR2 is YFSETQ in the germline V gene. This chain's CDR3 is CASSPDRGNTGELFF. The CDR3, as DNA: TGCGCCAGCAGCCCTGACAGGGGTAACACCGGGGAGCTGTTTTTT.

The chain joins TRBV7-2 to TRBJ2-1; 11 nucleotides match TRBD2. Per the germline V gene, CDR1 is SGHTA and CDR2 is FQGNSA. CDR3 size: 18 residues. Trimming removed 1 base from V and 4 bases from J; junction bases left unmatched: 9. The CDR3 coding sequence is TGTGCCAGCAGCTTAGTGGCTAGCGGGGGGTCCAAATACAATGAGCAGTTCTTC. It translates to CASSLVASGGSKYNEQFF.

The chain recombines TRBV14 with TRBJ2-1; TRBD2 aligns across 16 bases. Germline trimming cut 5 bases from V and 7 bases from J; bases unmatched to any gene: 8. The germline V gene has CDR1 SGHDN and CDR2 FVKESK. This CDR3 is built from 17 residues. The CDR3 spells CASSFFPGLAGGNEQFF. The CDR3 nucleotides are TGTGCCAGCAGCTTTTTCCCGGGACTAGCGGGAGGGAATGAGCAGTTCTTC. Full variable domain (outside the CDR3, taken from reference TRBV14 and TRBJ2-1): EAGVTQFPSHSVIEKGQTVTLRCDPISGHDNLYWYRRVMGKEIKFLLHFVKESKQDESGMPNNRFLAERTGGTYSTLKVQPAELEDSGVYFCASSFFPGLAGGNEQFFGPGTRLTVL.

The chain carries TRBV2 and TRBJ2-1; 9 bases match TRBD1. Per the germline V gene, CDR1 is SNHLY and CDR2 is FYNNEI. This CDR3 contains 15 residues. J lost 8 bases, V lost 1 base, and 6 bases had no gene match. The CDR3 DNA reads TGTGCCAGCAGTGAAGGCGGACAGGGGACGGATGAGCAGTTCTTC. Encoded protein: CASSEGGQGTDEQFF.

The chain has TRBV7-2 and TRBJ2-5; a weak D match, TRBD1 (6 bases). Between the trimmed V and J ends, which lost 0 bases and 1 base, there was a span of 12 bases. CDR3 length: 16 residues. The germline CDR1 and CDR2 sequences are SGHTA and FQGNSA. CDR3 protein: CASSLAVTGGQETQYF. Written as DNA, the CDR3 is TGTGCCAGCAGCTTAGCCGTGACAGGAGGCCAAGAGACCCAGTACTTC.

This chain connects TRBV2 to TRBJ2-5, with TRBD2 matching over 11 bases. The CDR3 is 14 residues long. CDR1 is SNHLY, CDR2 FYNNEI, per germline. The trim removed 6 bases at V and 11 bases at J, leaving 11 bases unmatched. DNA for the CDR3: TGTGCCAGCAGAGAGGCTAGCGGGGGGTGGAATCAGTACTTC. This gives the protein CASREASGGWNQYF. Drawing the rest from reference TRBV2 and TRBJ2-5, the complete variable domain is EPEVTQTPSHQVTQMGQEVILRCVPISNHLYFYWYRQILGQKVEFLVSFYNNEISEKSEIFDDQFSVERPDGSNFTLKIRSTKLEDSAMYFCASREASGGWNQYFGPGTRLLVL.

The genes are TRBV7-8 and TRBJ1-6; D not certain. The V and J ends lost 11 bases and 7 bases respectively, with 15 bases between them. The CDR3 contains 13 residues. From germline, CDR1 is SGHVS and CDR2 FQNEAQ. The CDR3 sequence is CAGMADSNSPLHF. The CDR3 nucleotides read TGTGCCGGTATGGCAGACTCGAATTCACCCCTCCACTTT.

The chain carries TRBV5-4 and TRBJ1-2; TRBD1 matches 8 bases. Germline-derived CDR1 and CDR2 are SGHNT and YYREEE (reference sequence). V lost 4 bases, J lost 1 base, and 12 bases stayed unmatched. CDR3 length: 17 residues. The CDR3 region has the DNA TGTGCCAGCAGCGCCGACAGGGGACCCAATGATAACTATGGCTACACCTTC. This gives the protein CASSADRGPNDNYGYTF. The variable domain in full, with the rest retrieved from reference TRBV5-4 and TRBJ1-2, is ETGVTQSPTHLIKTRGQQVTLRCSSQSGHNTVSWYQQALGQGPQFIFQYYREEENGRGNFPPRFSGLQFPNYSSELNVNALELDDSALYLCASSADRGPNDNYGYTFGSGTRLTVV.

The CDR3 region has the DNA TGTGCCAGCAGGGGGCAGGGGGTTGAAAAACTGTTTTTT. It translates to CASRGQGVEKLFF. This sequence joins TRBV2 and TRBJ1-4, with 7 nucleotides matching TRBD1. Germline V gene lookup returns CDR1 SNHLY and CDR2 FYNNEI. CDR3 length: 13 residues. J gave up 7 bases and V 6 bases, and 5 bases lay outside the gene matches. The whole variable domain, filled in from reference TRBV2 and TRBJ1-4, reads EPEVTQTPSHQVTQMGQEVILRCVPISNHLYFYWYRQILGQKVEFLVSFYNNEISEKSEIFDDQFSVERPDGSNFTLKIRSTKLEDSAMYFCASRGQGVEKLFFGSGTQLSVL.

The genes are TRBV6-5 and TRBJ1-6; maybe TRBD1 (5 bases). The CDR3 runs to 16 residues. Trimming took off 2 bases at V and 6 bases at J, with 14 bases between the two ends. Per germline, CDR1 MNHEY and CDR2 SVGAGI. The CDR3 bases are TGTGCCAGCAGTTACACCGGACAAATGAGTAATTCACCCCTCCACTTT. This codes for CASSYTGQMSNSPLHF.

This clone was seen only a few times. The V gene is TRBV5-4, the J gene TRBJ1-6; TRBD1 is a possible D gene (5 bases). Between the trimmed V and J ends, which lost 0 bases and 6 bases, there was a span of 10 bases. There are 15 residues in the CDR3. Looked up from germline, CDR1 is SGHNT and CDR2 is YYREEE (reference sequence). This CDR3 is CASSLAGGGNSPLHF. The CDR3 bases are TGTGCCAGCAGCTTGGCGGGGGGGGGTAATTCACCCCTCCACTTT. The full variable domain, completed using reference TRBV5-4 and TRBJ1-6, is ETGVTQSPTHLIKTRGQQVTLRCSSQSGHNTVSWYQQALGQGPQFIFQYYREEENGRGNFPPRFSGLQFPNYSSELNVNALELDDSALYLCASSLAGGGNSPLHFGNGTRLTVT.

Only one count was recorded for this clone. The chain combines TRBV7-9 with TRBJ2-5; D perhaps matches TRBD1 (8 bases). CDR1 is SEHNR and CDR2 is FQNEAQ in the germline V gene (reference sequence). The CDR3 runs to 18 residues. Trimming cost V 4 bases and J 1 base, with 22 bases left between them. DNA for the CDR3: TGTGCCAGCAGCTCCACCGGGGGGAGCAGGGGGCTCCAAGAGACCCAGTACTTC. Its translation: CASSSTGGSRGLQETQYF.

The count of this clone is one. The rearrangement uses TRBV6-6 and TRBJ1-5; 7 bases are shared with TRBD1. CDR3 length: 13 residues. The ends lost 6 bases at V and 9 bases at J; junction bases unmatched: 8. In germline, CDR1 is MNHNY, CDR2 SVGAGI (reference sequence). For the CDR3, the DNA is TGTGCCAGCAGGGAGACAGGGTATTCGCCCCAGCATTTT. This codes for CASRETGYSPQHF.

The V and J genes are TRBV3-1 (or the pseudogene TRBV3-2) and TRBJ2-2; weak D call: TRBD1 (5 bases). The CDR3 is 15 amino acids. The germline V gene has CDR1 LGHDT and CDR2 YNNKEL (reference sequence). Trimming cost V 1 base and J 2 bases, with 8 bases left between them. The CDR3 bases are TGTGCCAGCAGCCAAGGACAGATAAACACCGGGGAGCTGTTTTTT. Its protein product is CASSQGQINTGELFF.

The rearrangement uses TRBV19 and TRBJ1-5, with D uncertain. Germline V gene sequence: CDR1 LNHDA, CDR2 SQIVND (reference sequence). V gave up 3 bases and J gave up 4 bases, with 13 bases separating them. The CDR3 runs 15 residues. Here the CDR3 reads CASSILGGPNQPQHF. CDR3 bases: TGTGCCAGTAGTATCCTCGGAGGGCCGAATCAGCCCCAGCATTTT.

The sample holds a few counts of this clone. The V gene is TRBV2, the J gene TRBJ1-2, with D hard to call. This CDR3 spans 15 amino acids. Germline V gene lookup returns CDR1 SNHLY and CDR2 FYNNEI. Trimming removed 5 bases at V and 0 bases at J, with 13 bases between. The CDR3 DNA reads as TGTGCCAGCAGTAACCTGGAGACCACTAACTATGGCTACACCTTC. It yields the protein CASSNLETTNYGYTF.

The V call is TRBV4-3, the J call TRBJ2-1, with D possibly matching TRBD2 (6 bases). Trimming shortened V by 3 bases and J by 0 bases, and 9 bases separated the two germline ends. Germline V gene sequence: CDR1 LGHNA, CDR2 YSLEER. The CDR3 is 15 residues long. As DNA, the CDR3 is TGCGCCAGCAGCCATGGAGGGAGCTCCTACAATGAGCAGTTCTTC. It is translated as CASSHGGSSYNEQFF.

The V gene is TRBV9, the J gene TRBJ1-2; unclear D gene. CDR3 length: 13 amino acids. With 4 bases removed from V and 8 bases from J, the gap between germline ends came to 15 bases. Germline CDR1 SGDLS, CDR2 YYNGEE. For the CDR3, the DNA is TGTGCCAGCAGCTCTGAATCGTCCGAGGGCTACACCTTC. It encodes CASSSESSEGYTF.

This sequence joins TRBV2 and TRBJ2-5; 9 bases agree with TRBD1. The V and J ends lost 0 bases and 4 bases, in that order; junction bases with no gene match: 3. CDR1 is SNHLY, CDR2 FYNNEI, per germline. This CDR3 has 15 amino acids. CDR3 amino acids: CASSEAPTGGETQYF. CDR3 bases: TGTGCCAGCAGTGAAGCCCCGACAGGGGGAGAGACCCAGTACTTC.

The chain combines TRBV25-1 with TRBJ2-1, with 7 bases matching TRBD2. Germline CDR1 reads MGHDK; CDR2 reads SYGVNS. The CDR3 has 15 amino acids. V gave up 2 bases and J gave up 7 bases; unmatched junction bases: 8. CDR3 bases: TGTGCCAGCAGTGAAGGCGGGGGAGTATGGAATGAGCAGTTCTTC. Encoded protein: CASSEGGGVWNEQFF.

This clone was detected a few times. The chain has TRBV7-2 and TRBJ2-7, with D uncertain. Germline-derived CDR1 and CDR2 are SGHTA and FQGNSA. V was trimmed by 5 bases and J by 5 bases, leaving 13 bases between them. This CDR3 has 13 amino acids. The CDR3 reads CASSLTSGDEQYF. The CDR3 DNA reads as TGTGCCAGCAGCCTCACCTCGGGTGACGAGCAGTACTTC.

The chain carries TRBV18 and TRBJ1-1, with D uncertain. Deletions cut 3 bases from V and 3 bases from J, with 14 bases between. The length of the CDR3 is 15 residues. Germline loops: CDR1 KGHSH, CDR2 LQKENI. The CDR3 sequence is CASSPASRRDTEAFF. CDR3 DNA sequence: TGTGCCAGCTCACCCGCCTCAAGGAGGGACACTGAAGCTTTCTTT. The full variable domain, completed using reference TRBV18 and TRBJ1-1, is NAGVMQNPRHLVRRRGQEARLRCSPMKGHSHVYWYRQLPEEGLKFMVYLQKENIIDESGMPKERFSAEFPKEGPSILRIQQVVRGDSAAYFCASSPASRRDTEAFFGQGTRLTVV.

This clone turned up a few times. V is TRBV2 and J is TRBJ1-2; D remains unclear. Trimming shortened V by 1 base and J by 3 bases, and 12 bases separated the two germline ends. CDR1 and CDR2 (germline): SNHLY, FYNNEI. This CDR3 has 15 residues. Written as DNA, the CDR3 is TGTGCCAGCAGTGAAGGCGGGCGGGGAGACTATGGCTACACCTTC. This gives the protein CASSEGGRGDYGYTF. The variable domain in full, completed from reference TRBV2 and TRBJ1-2, reads EPEVTQTPSHQVTQMGQEVILRCVPISNHLYFYWYRQILGQKVEFLVSFYNNEISEKSEIFDDQFSVERPDGSNFTLKIRSTKLEDSAMYFCASSEGGRGDYGYTFGSGTRLTVV.